This T cell receptor beta chain was obtained from a study of OX40 agonist ivuxolimab in advanced cancers. About the research overall: An agonistic anti-OX40 (CD134) antibody, ivuxolimab, was used to treat the patients. Among those treated, three patients had partial responses, one with hepatocellular carcinoma and two with cutaneous melanoma. Every 2 weeks, patients received ivuxolimab intravenously, dosed at 0.01 to 10 mg/kg.

Trimming cost V 5 bases and J 5 bases, with 22 bases left between them. The CDR3 covers 18 residues. Any history of autoimmune disease or systemic immunosuppression disqualified patients. Note on this clone: The CDR3 does not close with the conserved phenylalanine or tryptophan, likely indicating a read error.

Sequencing was performed with immunoSEQ multiplex PCR; in TCRdb, only in-frame clones are kept and a portion is missing. The sample has roughly 62,000 clones; roughly 86% are singletons. The receptor's source is an adult with an advanced solid tumor such as melanoma, head and neck, liver or kidney cancer. Sequenced here: CD4+ or CD8+ T cells sorted from blood, sampled in a trial of the OX40 agonist ivuxolimab. The chain joins TRBV7-1 to TRBJ2-6, with D tentatively TRBD1 (5 bases). TRBV7-1 is known as an ORF, though its function is uncertain. This CDR3 is CASSIIQRGQSRANVLTL. As DNA, the CDR3 is TGTGCCAGCAGCATCATACAACGAGGACAAAGTCGGGCCAACGTCCTGACTCTC.